A single sample gave rise to the 9 T cell receptor beta chains below, sequenced in a study of shared clonotypes between healthy human individuals. This table comes from immunoSEQ multiplex PCR, and its TCRdb copy is limited to in-frame clones, with some not included. The repertoire holds about 2.2 million clones, about 94% seen once, with more than 1.5% in the top ten. Naive CD8 populations comprised CD45RO-negative cells positively selected for CCR7, excluding terminally differentiated effector memory CD45RA+ cells. The material sequenced was naive CD8+ T cells from PBMCs. The receptors shown here come from a man younger than 35 in good health. Some clones in this sample may be carry-over from other donors' samples.

The chain joins TRBV5-1 to TRBJ2-2, with TRBD1 identical over 9 bases. V lost 3 bases to trimming and J lost 1 base; unmatched junction nucleotides: 10. The V gene's germline CDR1 is SGHRS and CDR2 YFSETQ. The CDR3 contains 18 residues. The CDR3 DNA reads as TGCGCCAGCAGCTGGCCGGATAGGGACAGGGTGAACACCGGGGAGCTGTTTTTT. It specifies CASSWPDRDRVNTGELFF.

The chain joins TRBV4-1 to TRBJ2-1, with 8 positions matching TRBD2. Germline CDR1 and CDR2: MGHRA and YSYEKL. V was clipped by 0 bases and J by 6 bases; unmatched bases: 7. CDR3 length equals 16 residues. CDR3 loop: CASSQEWTSLGNEQFF. The CDR3 DNA sequence: TGCGCCAGCAGCCAAGAGTGGACTAGCTTAGGCAATGAGCAGTTCTTC.

The rearrangement links TRBV11-2 to TRBJ1-1; D unclear. Looked up from germline, CDR1 is SGHAT and CDR2 is FQNNGV. The CDR3 runs to 15 residues. Trimming cost V 1 base and J 0 bases, with 9 bases left between them. CDR3 region: CASSLGQNMNTEAFF. DNA for the CDR3: TGTGCCAGCAGCTTAGGGCAGAACATGAACACTGAAGCTTTCTTT.

V and J are TRBV11-3 and TRBJ2-2; the D call may be TRBD1 or TRBD2 (5 bases each). Germline loops: CDR1 SGHNT, CDR2 YENEEA. CDR3 length: 13 residues. Trimming took off 7 bases at V and 4 bases at J, with 10 bases between the two ends. DNA of the CDR3: TGTGCCAGCACCCCGGGGACCACCGGGGAGCTGTTTTTT. It yields the protein CASTPGTTGELFF.

This chain connects TRBV5-1 to TRBJ2-7; 8 bases fit TRBD1. V dropped 4 bases and J dropped 3; count of bases not matched to a gene: 12. Germline CDR1 SGHRS, CDR2 YFSETQ. The CDR3 is 16 amino acids. As DNA, the CDR3 is TGCGCCAGCAGCCCTCAAAGGACAGGGACCATCTACGAGCAGTACTTC. Encoded protein: CASSPQRTGTIYEQYF.

This clone was detected only once. The rearrangement joins TRBV4-3 to TRBJ1-2; D not certain. Germline loops: CDR1 LGHNA, CDR2 YSLEER. The CDR3 is 14 amino acids. V lost 3 bases to trimming and J lost 10 bases, with 18 bases between them. CDR3 in amino acids: CASSQRKSYVDYTF. CDR3 DNA: TGCGCCAGCAGCCAGAGGAAGAGTTATGTCGACTACACCTTC.

V usage is TRBV9 and J usage is TRBJ2-2; D remains ambiguous. Germline assignment: CDR1 SGDLS and CDR2 YYNGEE. Trimming pared 3 bases from V and 3 bases from J, leaving 12 bases between. The CDR3 covers 15 residues. The CDR3 loop reads CASSAPTVYTGELFF. The CDR3 bases are TGTGCCAGCAGCGCCCCGACTGTGTACACCGGGGAGCTGTTTTTT.

This chain connects TRBV5-8 to TRBJ2-7, with D possibly TRBD2 on 6 matching bases. CDR1 is SGHTS and CDR2 is YDEGEE in the germline V gene. The CDR3 runs 17 residues. The V end was cut by 6 bases, the J end by 5 bases, with 27 bases between. CDR3 residues: CASTPPGGDSQMNEQYF. The CDR3 nucleotides are TGTGCCAGCACCCCTCCCGGCGGGGACTCCCAAATGAACGAGCAGTACTTC.

The chain carries TRBV29-1 and TRBJ2-5, with a tentative D call TRBD1 (7 bases). CDR3 length equals 14 residues. Germline loops: CDR1 SQVTM, CDR2 ANQGSEA. Trimming took 4 bases from V and 7 from J, leaving 19 bases between them. The DNA of the CDR3 is TGCAGCGTTGTTCGCGGGACAGACAGTTGGACCCAGTACTTC. Residues: CSVVRGTDSWTQYF.